Listed here are 19 T cell receptor beta chains from one sample, sequenced in a study of PD-L1 blockade in urothelial cancer listed by TCRdb under 2017. The library came from the immunoSEQ multiplex PCR assay. TCRdb took over this immuneACCESS table, retaining in-frame rearrangements with V and J assigned. Such tables are incomplete; in checked studies, under half of the missing clones stem from an unresolved V gene, and the remainder is unexplained. Present in this sample are around 51,000 clones, around 85% of which were seen just once. Jointly, the top ten make up 16% of the sample. The specimen comprised PBMCs, sampled around atezolizumab (anti-PD-L1) treatment. These receptors all stem from a man between 60 and 70 years old with urothelial cancer.

The gene calls are TRBV9 and TRBJ2-6; TRBD2 is a possible D gene (5 bases). The germline V and J ends were trimmed by 3 bases and 0 bases, with 19 bases remaining between them. The V gene's germline CDR1 is SGDLS and CDR2 YYNGEE. The CDR3 runs 19 residues. The CDR3 is CASSGWRRAPVSGANVLTF. The CDR3 bases are TGTGCCAGCAGCGGATGGCGGCGGGCTCCCGTCTCTGGGGCCAACGTCCTGACTTTC.

The gene calls are TRBV7-8 and TRBJ2-1; TRBD2 aligns across 13 bases. The germline gives CDR1 SGHVS, CDR2 FQNEAQ. CDR3 length: 15 residues. V was clipped by 6 bases and J by 7 bases; unmatched bases: 6. The CDR3 spells CASRRTSGSVNEQFF. The CDR3 bases are TGTGCCAGCAGAAGGACTAGCGGGAGTGTGAATGAGCAGTTCTTC.

This clone occurred once. This rearrangement joins TRBV10-3 to TRBJ2-1; 11 bases match TRBD2. J lost 7 bases, V lost 7 bases, and 3 bases had no gene match. CDR1 and CDR2 from the germline V gene are ENHRY and SYGVKD. The CDR3 is made up of 13 amino acids. In DNA, the CDR3 is TGTGCCATCACCCGACTAGCGGGGAATGAGCAGTTCTTC. Amino acids: CAITRLAGNEQFF.

A word on this clone: Germline and junction disagree at one end, which may indicate a read error. The gene calls are TRBV28 and TRBJ2-7; 11 bases agree with TRBD1. The CDR3 covers 15 residues. The germline CDR1 and CDR2 sequences are MDHEN and SYDVKM. CDR3: CAISESQDRGHEQYF. The CDR3 DNA reads TGTGCCATCAGTGAGTCCCAGGACAGGGGGCACGAGCAGTACTTC.

The chain combines TRBV7-2 with TRBJ2-5; 8 bases line up with TRBD1. Trimming at V came to 5 bases and at J to 4 bases, leaving 6 bases not matched to a gene. The V gene's germline CDR1 is SGHTA and CDR2 FQGNSA. The CDR3 is 14 amino acids. This CDR3 reads CASSARQGSETQYF. The CDR3 DNA follows: TGTGCCAGCAGCGCACGACAGGGGTCAGAGACCCAGTACTTC.

The chain has TRBV9 and TRBJ1-5; D possibly corresponds to TRBD1 (5 bases). Trimming left V 3 bases short and J 4 bases short, with 8 bases between. CDR3 size: 13 residues. The germline V gene has CDR1 SGDLS and CDR2 YYNGEE. In nucleotides, the CDR3 is TGTGCCAGCAGCGGGGGGGAGAATCAGCCCCAGCATTTT. Protein: CASSGGENQPQHF. The full variable domain, completed using reference TRBV9 and TRBJ1-5, is DSGVTQTPKHLITATGQRVTLRCSPRSGDLSVYWYQQSLDQGLQFLIQYYNGEERAKGNILERFSAQQFPDLHSELNLSSLELGDSALYFCASSGGENQPQHFGDGTRLSIL.

This rearrangement joins TRBV5-1 to TRBJ1-2, with D unresolved. In germline, CDR1 is SGHRS, CDR2 YFSETQ. The CDR3 extends over 13 amino acids. V lost 1 base and J 6 bases, leaving 10 bases between the germline ends. As DNA, the CDR3 is TGCGCCAGCAGCTTGAATTCTCGGGATGGCTACACCTTC. This gives the protein CASSLNSRDGYTF.

Of note for this clone: This same CDR3 is encoded by further DNA sequences in the sample. This chain links TRBV5-4 with TRBJ1-2; TRBD1 matches at 8 bases. The CDR3 covers 15 residues. CDR1 is SGHNT and CDR2 is YYREEE in the germline V gene (reference sequence). V trimming: 3 bases; J trimming: 6 bases; junction bases outside the gene matches: 10. In DNA form, the CDR3 reads TGTGCCAGCAGCTCCCCTCGGACAGGGAACAATGGCTACACCTTC. Its translation is CASSSPRTGNNGYTF.

This clone was recorded only once. The rearrangement joins TRBV7-3 to TRBJ2-2; 10 bases agree with TRBD1. The CDR3 is made up of 16 amino acids. J lost 3 bases, V lost 1 base, and 2 bases had no gene match. CDR1 is SGHTA and CDR2 is FQGTGA in the germline V gene. The CDR3 sequence is CASSLMGTGDTGELFF. CDR3 DNA sequence: TGTGCCAGCAGCTTAATGGGGACAGGGGACACCGGGGAGCTGTTTTTT.

The chain couples TRBV6-6 to TRBJ2-7; tentatively, D is TRBD2 (5 bases). The CDR3 has 15 amino acids. V lost 4 bases and J lost 3, with 16 bases in between. Germline lookup yields CDR1 MNHNY and CDR2 SVGAGI (reference sequence). Here the CDR3 reads CASSSPEVSDYEQYF. The CDR3 nucleotides read TGTGCCAGCAGTTCCCCTGAGGTTAGCGACTACGAGCAGTACTTC.

This clone showed up just once. The chain carries TRBV2 and TRBJ1-5; D call uncertain. The CDR3 covers 12 residues. Between the trimmed V and J ends, which lost 2 bases and 7 bases, there was a span of 6 bases. Germline CDR1 and CDR2: SNHLY and FYNNEI. The DNA for the CDR3 is TGTGCCAGCAGTGAATCGAGGCAGCCCCAGCATTTT. Translating it yields CASSESRQPQHF. Together with reference TRBV2 and TRBJ1-5, the CDR3 gives the full variable domain: EPEVTQTPSHQVTQMGQEVILRCVPISNHLYFYWYRQILGQKVEFLVSFYNNEISEKSEIFDDQFSVERPDGSNFTLKIRSTKLEDSAMYFCASSESRQPQHFGDGTRLSIL.

This CDR3 reads CASSVGQYNEQFF. CDR3 DNA sequence: TGTGCCAGCAGCGTGGGACAGTACAATGAGCAGTTCTTC. The gene calls are TRBV9 and TRBJ2-1, with 7 bases lining up with TRBD1. The CDR3 length is 13 residues. CDR1 SGDLS and CDR2 YYNGEE come from the germline V gene. J lost 4 bases, V lost 2 bases, and 0 bases had no gene match.

This chain uses TRBV6-4 with TRBJ2-5; 13 positions agree with TRBD2. The CDR3 extends over 18 amino acids. The germline CDR1 and CDR2 sequences are MRHNA and SNTAGT. J gave up 3 bases and V 0 bases, and 7 bases lay outside the gene matches. CDR3 loop: CASSDSPTSGGQEETQYF. DNA for the CDR3: TGTGCCAGCAGTGACTCCCCGACTAGCGGGGGGCAGGAAGAGACCCAGTACTTC.

V usage is TRBV5-4 and J usage is TRBJ2-1; 8 positions match TRBD2. The CDR3 totals 14 residues. V lost 1 base and J lost 6; bases outside the gene matches: 3. Germline V gene sequence: CDR1 SGHNT, CDR2 YYREEE (reference sequence). The DNA of the CDR3 is TGTGCCAGCAGCTTGCCGGGGGGGCCCAATGAGCAGTTCTTC. Translation: CASSLPGGPNEQFF.

This chain connects TRBV29-1 to TRBJ2-7; TRBD2 matches at 7 bases. In germline, CDR1 is SQVTM, CDR2 ANQGSEA. The CDR3 has 12 residues. J was trimmed by 6 bases and V by 3 bases; bases with no gene match: 5. The CDR3 here is CSVERPGGEQYF. DNA for the CDR3: TGCAGCGTTGAGAGACCGGGGGGCGAGCAGTACTTC.

V gene TRBV18 combines with J gene TRBJ2-7; TRBD1 matches at 7 bases. Germline-derived CDR1 and CDR2 are KGHSH and LQKENI. With V trimmed by 6 bases and J by 3 bases, 5 bases remained unmatched. This CDR3 comprises 13 residues. CDR3 sequence (DNA): TGTGCCAGCTCCGCTCAGGGGGACTACGAGCAGTACTTC. It encodes CASSAQGDYEQYF.

This chain uses TRBV14 with TRBJ2-3, with D uncertain. V was cut by 1 base and J by 0 bases, with 11 bases left in between. This CDR3 region has 16 residues. The germline V gene has CDR1 SGHDN and CDR2 FVKESK. CDR3 amino acids: CASSQVHSTSTDTQYF. CDR3 DNA: TGTGCCAGCAGCCAAGTCCACTCTACCAGCACAGATACGCAGTATTTT.

The chain joins TRBV9 to TRBJ2-1; TRBD1 aligns across 7 bases. The CDR3 is made up of 16 amino acids. CDR1 and CDR2 from the germline V gene are SGDLS and YYNGEE. V shed 1 base, J shed 0 bases, and the junction held 4 bases outside the gene matches. The CDR3 DNA reads as TGTGCCAGCAGCGTATTAGGGACAGCCTCCTACAATGAGCAGTTCTTC. This encodes CASSVLGTASYNEQFF.

This chain uses TRBV30 with TRBJ2-3, with D possibly matching TRBD2 (5 bases). CDR1 GTSNPN and CDR2 SVGIG come from the germline V gene (reference sequence). The V end was cut by 0 bases, the J end by 9 bases, with 10 bases between. CDR3 size: 12 residues. The CDR3 DNA is TGTGCCTGGAGTGTACCGAGAGGGACGCAGTATTTT. It encodes CAWSVPRGTQYF.